Shown below are 5 T cell receptor beta chains from a single sample sequenced in a study of blood T cell repertoires in COVID-19. Libraries were prepared by immunoSEQ multiplex PCR; TCRdb keeps only in-frame clonotypes and omits some of them. The data hold about 380,000 clones, with around 90% observed a single time. The sequencing sample was made of PBMCs or T cells enriched from blood (not recorded which). The source of these receptors is a woman under 30 who had recovered from COVID-19.

The genes are TRBV10-1 and TRBJ2-2, with 7 nucleotides matching TRBD1. J gave up 2 bases and V 7 bases, and 13 bases lay outside the gene matches. The CDR3 consists of 17 residues. Per the germline V gene, CDR1 is WNHNN and CDR2 is SYGVQD (reference sequence). CDR3 protein: CASNGRQGDYNTGELFF. The CDR3, as DNA: TGCGCCAGCAACGGACGACAGGGCGACTACAACACCGGGGAGCTGTTTTTT.

This clone was recorded a few times. J is TRBJ2-1 and V is TRBV6-5; 8 nucleotides match TRBD2. Trimming at V came to 7 bases and at J to 10 bases, leaving 6 bases not matched to a gene. This CDR3 contains 12 residues. The V gene's germline CDR1 is MNHEY and CDR2 SVGAGI. The CDR3 reads CASTFSGAEQFF. The DNA of the CDR3 is TGTGCCAGCACCTTTAGCGGGGCCGAGCAGTTCTTC.

The V gene is TRBV30, the J gene TRBJ2-2; 10 nucleotides align to TRBD2. J was trimmed by 4 bases and V by 3 bases; bases with no gene match: 14. Germline V lookup: CDR1 GTSNPN, CDR2 SVGIG (reference sequence). The CDR3 contains 18 residues. CDR3 sequence (DNA): TGTGCCTGGAGCCCTTCATTGAGCGGGGGGGCCGGCACCGGGGAGCTGTTTTTT. Protein: CAWSPSLSGGAGTGELFF.

A single count supports this clone. The chain is built from TRBV11-2 and TRBJ2-3, with D maybe TRBD1 (6 bases). The length of the CDR3 is 18 residues. Trimming pared 0 bases from V and 1 base from J, leaving 17 bases between. Germline V lookup: CDR1 SGHAT, CDR2 FQNNGV. Written as DNA, the CDR3 is TGTGCCAGCAGCTTAGATAAGGACAGCGCCCTTCGCACAGATACGCAGTATTTT. Translating it yields CASSLDKDSALRTDTQYF.

J is TRBJ1-5 and V is TRBV18; 7 bases match TRBD1. V gave up 3 bases and J gave up 4 bases; unmatched junction bases: 9. The CDR3 covers 16 residues. The V gene's germline CDR1 is KGHSH and CDR2 LQKENI. The CDR3 nucleotides are TGTGCCAGCTCACCTCAGGGGGGATTAAGAAATCAGCCCCAGCATTTT. Its translation is CASSPQGGLRNQPQHF.